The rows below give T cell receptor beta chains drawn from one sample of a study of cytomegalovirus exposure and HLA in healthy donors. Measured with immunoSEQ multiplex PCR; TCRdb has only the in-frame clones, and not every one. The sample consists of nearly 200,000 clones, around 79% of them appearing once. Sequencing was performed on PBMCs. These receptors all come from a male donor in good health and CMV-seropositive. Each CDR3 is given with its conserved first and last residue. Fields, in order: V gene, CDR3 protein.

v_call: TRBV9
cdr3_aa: CASSGGTARNQPQHF

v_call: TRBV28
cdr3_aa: CASSLTGRGYTF

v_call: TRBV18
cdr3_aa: CASSLPGWEGGNTIYF

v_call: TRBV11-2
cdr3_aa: CASSPSGGSGIKEQYF

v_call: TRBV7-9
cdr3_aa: CASSPQGVNGEQYF

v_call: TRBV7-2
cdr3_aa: CASSLEAVESEAFF

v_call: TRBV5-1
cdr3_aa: CASSLIWADYNTGELFF

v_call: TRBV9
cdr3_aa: CASSLRGAPSGANVLTF

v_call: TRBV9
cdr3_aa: CASSATVYQPQHF

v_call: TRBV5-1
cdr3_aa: CASSLAGDGYTF

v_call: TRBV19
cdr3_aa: CASSRLAGGGNEQFF

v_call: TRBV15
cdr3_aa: CATSREVLSGGTYEQYF

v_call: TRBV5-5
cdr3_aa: CASSPRVQAGDGYTF

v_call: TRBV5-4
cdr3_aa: CASSLGTGSNTEAFF

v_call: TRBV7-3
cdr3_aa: CASSFSSTGSDGYTF

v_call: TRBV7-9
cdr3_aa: CASSRQGIVEPQHF

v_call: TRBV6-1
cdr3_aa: CASSESGEDYGYTF

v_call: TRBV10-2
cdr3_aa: CASSVDRGNTIYF

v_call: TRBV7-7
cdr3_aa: CASSLVREGEQYF

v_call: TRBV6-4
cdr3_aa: CASSDLSPGQGLFF

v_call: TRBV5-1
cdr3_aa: CASSLTGSEQYF

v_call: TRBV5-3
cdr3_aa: CARSLDRGRTGPGELFF

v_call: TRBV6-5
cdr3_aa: CASSRTSGGGEQYF

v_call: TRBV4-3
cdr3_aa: CASSQLGTAPYF

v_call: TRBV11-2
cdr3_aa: CASSAQSAGELFF

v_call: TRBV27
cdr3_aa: CASSFYDGGYGYTF

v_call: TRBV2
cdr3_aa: CASSEADKTLQETQYF

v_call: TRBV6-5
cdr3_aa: CASRETSNQPQHF

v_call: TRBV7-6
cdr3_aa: CASRRGTRRNQETQYF

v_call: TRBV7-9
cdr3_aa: CASSGAGGQPQHF

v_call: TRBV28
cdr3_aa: CASSFRFGRGADTQYF

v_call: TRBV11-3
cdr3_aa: CASSIGEDRGAGEQFF

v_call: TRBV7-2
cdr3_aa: CASSLGSGGDTQYF

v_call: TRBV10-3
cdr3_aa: CAISEEGTGNQPQHF

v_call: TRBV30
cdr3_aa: CAWSKGGRTEAFF

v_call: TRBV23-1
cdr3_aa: CASSQSGAVGTEAFF

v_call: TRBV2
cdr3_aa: CASSAQGSSYEQYF

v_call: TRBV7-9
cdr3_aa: CASSFPGHLYGYTF

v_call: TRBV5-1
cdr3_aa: CASSLSLGGTEAFF

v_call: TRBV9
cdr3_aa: CASSALGGVGTEAFF

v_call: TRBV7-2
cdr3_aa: CASSLGQGRNNQPQHF

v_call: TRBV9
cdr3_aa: CASSVTTGGVGEGYTF

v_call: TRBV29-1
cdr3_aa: CSVGGGGNTIYF

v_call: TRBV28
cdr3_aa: CASSTLGTSGVYNEQFF

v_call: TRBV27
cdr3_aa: CANSKMGRGEYGYTF

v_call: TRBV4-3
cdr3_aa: CASSSSRWGLGDTQYF

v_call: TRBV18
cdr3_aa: CASSPKTGGSTEAFF

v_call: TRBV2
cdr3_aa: CASSEPPYRGLPYEQYF

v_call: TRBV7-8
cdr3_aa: CASALDRDYGYTF

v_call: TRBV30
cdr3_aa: CAWSRGGETQYF

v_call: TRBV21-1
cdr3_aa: CASSSPGQGDNQPQHF

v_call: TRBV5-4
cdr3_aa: CASSLASGVTDTQYF

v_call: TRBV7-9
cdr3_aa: CASRPTGGDSPLHF

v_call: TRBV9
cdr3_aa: CASSVGVAGQGARETQYF

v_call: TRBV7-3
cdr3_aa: CASSLLAGELPQYF

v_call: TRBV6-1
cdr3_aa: CASSLKRQGYTF

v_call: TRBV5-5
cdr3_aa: CASRELGGSYNEQFF